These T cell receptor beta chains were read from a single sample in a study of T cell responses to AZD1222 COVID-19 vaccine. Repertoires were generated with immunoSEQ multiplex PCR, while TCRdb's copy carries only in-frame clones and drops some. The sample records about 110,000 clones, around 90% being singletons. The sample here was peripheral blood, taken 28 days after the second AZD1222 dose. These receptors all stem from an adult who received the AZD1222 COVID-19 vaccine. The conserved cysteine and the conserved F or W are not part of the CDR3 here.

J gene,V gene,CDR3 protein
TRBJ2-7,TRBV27,ASSSGPGSYEQY
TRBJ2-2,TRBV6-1,ASSEQPNFTGELF
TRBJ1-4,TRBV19,ASSSRPVGLGEKLF
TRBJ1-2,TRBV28,ASTQGQGGNYGYT
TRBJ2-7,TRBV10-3,AISESGAGTYEQY
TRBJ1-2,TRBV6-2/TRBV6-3,ASSYGVYGYT
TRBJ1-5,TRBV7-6,ASSLESSNQPQH
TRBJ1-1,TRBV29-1,SVETGEDTEAF
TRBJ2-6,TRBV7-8,ASSLGGSGANVLT
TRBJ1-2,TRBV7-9,ASSSPTKSGDGYT
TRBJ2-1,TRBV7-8,ASSLGRTGLDEQF
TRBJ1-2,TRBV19,ASSIGDFYGYT
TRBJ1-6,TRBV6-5,AGHRDHNSPLH
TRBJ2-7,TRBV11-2,ASSFRQGGLYEQY
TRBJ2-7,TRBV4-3,ASSQSSGTPYEQY
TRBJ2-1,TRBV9,ASSVRWTSGGYNEQF
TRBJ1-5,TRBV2,ASSVAKGSNQPQH
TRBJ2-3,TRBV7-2,ASRLAGLVTDTQY
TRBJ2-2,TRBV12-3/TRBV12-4,ASSPSSVGELF
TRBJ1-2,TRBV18,ASSPGQEGYGYT
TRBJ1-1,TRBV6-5,ASLPGTWGTEAF
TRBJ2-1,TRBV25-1,ASSELGGADRRYNEQF
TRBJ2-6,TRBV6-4,ASSNTGGSSGANVLT
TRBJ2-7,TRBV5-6,ASSLATPYEQY
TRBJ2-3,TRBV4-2,ASSQGLAGRTDTQY
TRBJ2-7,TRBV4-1,ASSRLADRGERDYEQY
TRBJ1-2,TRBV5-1,ASSLEGGSYGYT
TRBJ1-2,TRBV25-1,ASSPSTGTGIGYT
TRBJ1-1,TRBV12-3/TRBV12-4,ASERGLDTEAF
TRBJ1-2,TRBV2,AIGDGFANYGYT
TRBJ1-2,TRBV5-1,ASSTNPDRGLGYT
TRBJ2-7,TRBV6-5,ASSNGPYEQY
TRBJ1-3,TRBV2,ASRVDGNTIY
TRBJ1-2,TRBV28,ASTPAYYGYT
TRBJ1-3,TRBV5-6,ASSLRAAASGNTIY
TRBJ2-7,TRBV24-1,ATSDLGLAEQY
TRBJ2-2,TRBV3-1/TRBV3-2,ASRGIPNTGELF
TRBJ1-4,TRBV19,ASSITSQSLEPREMF
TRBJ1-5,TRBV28,ASSFSVSQPQH
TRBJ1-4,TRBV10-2,ASSRVGEKLF